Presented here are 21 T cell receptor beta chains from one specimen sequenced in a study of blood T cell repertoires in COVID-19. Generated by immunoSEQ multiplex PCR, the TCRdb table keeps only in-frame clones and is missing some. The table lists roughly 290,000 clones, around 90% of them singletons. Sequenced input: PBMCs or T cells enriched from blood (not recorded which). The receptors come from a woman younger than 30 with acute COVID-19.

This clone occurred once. The CDR3 DNA is TGTGCCAGCAGAGACAGGGCCTACGAGCAGTACTTC. It translates to CASRDRAYEQYF. The chain joins TRBV19 to TRBJ2-7; TRBD1 agrees at 7 bases. Trimming at V came to 9 bases and at J to 2 bases, leaving 4 bases not matched to a gene. This CDR3 has 12 amino acids. Germline V gene sequence: CDR1 LNHDA, CDR2 SQIVND (reference sequence). Full variable domain (rest looked up from reference TRBV19 and TRBJ2-7): DGGITQSPKYLFRKEGQNVTLSCEQNLNHDAMYWYRQDPGQGLRLIYYSQIVNDFQKGDIAEGYSVSREKKESFPLTVTSAQKNPTAFYLCASRDRAYEQYFGPGTRLTVT.

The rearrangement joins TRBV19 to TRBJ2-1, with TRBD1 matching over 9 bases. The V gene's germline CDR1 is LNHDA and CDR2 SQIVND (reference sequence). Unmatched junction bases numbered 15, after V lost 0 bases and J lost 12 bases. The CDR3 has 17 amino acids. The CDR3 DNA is TGTGCCAGTAGTATAGATCCCGGGACAGGGACTTCTAAGGGGCAGTTCTTC. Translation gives CASSIDPGTGTSKGQFF. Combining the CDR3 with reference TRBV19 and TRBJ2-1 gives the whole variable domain DGGITQSPKYLFRKEGQNVTLSCEQNLNHDAMYWYRQDPGQGLRLIYYSQIVNDFQKGDIAEGYSVSREKKESFPLTVTSAQKNPTAFYLCASSIDPGTGTSKGQFFGPGTRLTVL.

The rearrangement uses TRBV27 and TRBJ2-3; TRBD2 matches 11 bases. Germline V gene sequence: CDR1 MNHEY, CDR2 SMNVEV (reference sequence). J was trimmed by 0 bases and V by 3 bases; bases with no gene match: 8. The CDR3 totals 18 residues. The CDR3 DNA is TGTGCCAGCAGTTTCTGGTCTAGCGGGAGGTACAGCACAGATACGCAGTATTTT. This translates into CASSFWSSGRYSTDTQYF.

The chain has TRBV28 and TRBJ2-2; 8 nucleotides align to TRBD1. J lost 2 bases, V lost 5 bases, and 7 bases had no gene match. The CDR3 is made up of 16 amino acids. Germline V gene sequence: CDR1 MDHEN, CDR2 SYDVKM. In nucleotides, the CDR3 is TGTGCCAGCAGTCAGGGACAGGACTCAAACACCGGGGAGCTGTTTTTT. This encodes CASSQGQDSNTGELFF.

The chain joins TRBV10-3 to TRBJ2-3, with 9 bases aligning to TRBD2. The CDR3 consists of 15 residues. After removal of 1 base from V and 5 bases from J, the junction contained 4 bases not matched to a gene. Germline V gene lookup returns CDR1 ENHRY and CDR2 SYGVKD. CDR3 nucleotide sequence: TGTGCCATCAGTGAGTTTCTAGCGGGAATAGATACGCAGTATTTT. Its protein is CAISEFLAGIDTQYF.

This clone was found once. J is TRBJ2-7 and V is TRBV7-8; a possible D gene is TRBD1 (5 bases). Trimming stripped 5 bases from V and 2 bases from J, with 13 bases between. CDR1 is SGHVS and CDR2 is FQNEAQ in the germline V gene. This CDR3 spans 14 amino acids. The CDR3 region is CASSRTGIAYEQYF. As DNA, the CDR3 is TGTGCCAGCAGCCGTACAGGAATTGCCTACGAGCAGTACTTC.

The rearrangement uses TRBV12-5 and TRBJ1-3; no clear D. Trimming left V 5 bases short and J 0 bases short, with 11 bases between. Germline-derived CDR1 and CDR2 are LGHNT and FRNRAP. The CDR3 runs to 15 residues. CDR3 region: CASGGWGVSGNTIYF. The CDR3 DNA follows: TGTGCTAGTGGTGGCTGGGGAGTCTCTGGAAACACCATATATTTT. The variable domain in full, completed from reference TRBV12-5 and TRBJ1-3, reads DARVTQTPRHKVTEMGQEVTMRCQPILGHNTVFWYRQTMMQGLELLAYFRNRAPLDDSGMPKDRFSAEMPDATLATLKIQPSEPRDSAVYFCASGGWGVSGNTIYFGEGSWLTVV.

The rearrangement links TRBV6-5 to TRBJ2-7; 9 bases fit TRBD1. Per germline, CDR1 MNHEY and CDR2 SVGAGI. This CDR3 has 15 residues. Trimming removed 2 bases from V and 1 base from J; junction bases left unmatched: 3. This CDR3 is CASSYQGTGSYEQYF. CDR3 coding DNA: TGTGCCAGCAGTTACCAAGGGACAGGGTCCTACGAGCAGTACTTC.

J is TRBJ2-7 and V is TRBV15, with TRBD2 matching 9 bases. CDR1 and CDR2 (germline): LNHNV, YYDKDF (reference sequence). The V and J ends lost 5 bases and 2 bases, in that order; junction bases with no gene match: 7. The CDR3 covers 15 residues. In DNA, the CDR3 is TGTGCCACCAGCCGGGAAGCTAGCGGGGCCTACGAGCAGTACTTC. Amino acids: CATSREASGAYEQYF.

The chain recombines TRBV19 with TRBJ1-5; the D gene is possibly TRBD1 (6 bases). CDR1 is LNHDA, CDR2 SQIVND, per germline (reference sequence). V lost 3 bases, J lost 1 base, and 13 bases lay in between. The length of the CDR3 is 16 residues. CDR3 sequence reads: CASSIRGTYSNQPQHF. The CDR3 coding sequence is TGTGCCAGTAGTATTAGGGGGACATACAGCAATCAGCCCCAGCATTTT.

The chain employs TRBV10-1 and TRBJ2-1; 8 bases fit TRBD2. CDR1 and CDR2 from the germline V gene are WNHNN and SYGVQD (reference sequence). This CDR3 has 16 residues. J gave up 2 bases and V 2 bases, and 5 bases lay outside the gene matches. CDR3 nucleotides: TGCGCCAGCAGTGAGCCACTAGCGGTCCCCTACAATGAGCAGTTCTTC. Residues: CASSEPLAVPYNEQFF.

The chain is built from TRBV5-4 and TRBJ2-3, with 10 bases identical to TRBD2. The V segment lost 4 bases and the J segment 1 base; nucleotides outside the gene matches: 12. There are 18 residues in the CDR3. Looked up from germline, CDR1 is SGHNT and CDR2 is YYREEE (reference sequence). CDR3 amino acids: CASSGRTSGTPGTDTQYF. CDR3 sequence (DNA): TGTGCCAGCAGCGGCAGGACTAGCGGTACCCCAGGCACAGATACGCAGTATTTT.

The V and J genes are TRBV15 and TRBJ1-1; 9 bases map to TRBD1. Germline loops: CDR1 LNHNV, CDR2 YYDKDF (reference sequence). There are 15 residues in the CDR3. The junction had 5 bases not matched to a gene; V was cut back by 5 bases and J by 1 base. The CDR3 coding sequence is TGTGCCACCAGCCCCCCGGGACAGGGGAACACTGAAGCTTTCTTT. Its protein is CATSPPGQGNTEAFF. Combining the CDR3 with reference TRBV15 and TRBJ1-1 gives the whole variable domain DAMVIQNPRYQVTQFGKPVTLSCSQTLNHNVMYWYQQKSSQAPKLLFHYYDKDFNNEADTPDNFQSRRPNTSFCFLDIRSPGLGDTAMYLCATSPPGQGNTEAFFGQGTRLTVV.

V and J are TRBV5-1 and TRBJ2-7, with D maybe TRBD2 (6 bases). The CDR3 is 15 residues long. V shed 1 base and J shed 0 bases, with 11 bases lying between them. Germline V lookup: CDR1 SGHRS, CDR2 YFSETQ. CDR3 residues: CASSLLEGLSYEQYF. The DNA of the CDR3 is TGCGCCAGCAGCTTGCTGGAGGGGCTCTCCTACGAGCAGTACTTC.

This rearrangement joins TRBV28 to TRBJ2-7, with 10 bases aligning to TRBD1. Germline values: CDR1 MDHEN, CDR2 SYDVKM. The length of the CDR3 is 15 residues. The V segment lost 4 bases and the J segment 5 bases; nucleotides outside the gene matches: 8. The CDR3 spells CASSSRQGAIHEQYF. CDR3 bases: TGTGCCAGCAGTTCACGACAGGGGGCCATCCACGAGCAGTACTTC.

In nucleotides, the CDR3 is TGTGCCATCAGCCGAGGTTCTCCTAGTGAGCAGTACTTC. Protein: CAISRGSPSEQYF. The chain carries TRBV10-3 and TRBJ2-7; D uncertain. V lost 6 bases, J lost 7 bases, and 16 bases lay in between. Germline lookup yields CDR1 ENHRY and CDR2 SYGVKD. The CDR3 consists of 13 residues.

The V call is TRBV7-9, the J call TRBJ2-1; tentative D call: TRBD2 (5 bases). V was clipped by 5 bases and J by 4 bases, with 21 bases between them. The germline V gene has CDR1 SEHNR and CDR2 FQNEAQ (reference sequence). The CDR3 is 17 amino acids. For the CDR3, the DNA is TGTGCCAGCAGCCCCGTCGCAGCGGTGACTTCTTACAATGAGCAGTTCTTC. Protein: CASSPVAAVTSYNEQFF.

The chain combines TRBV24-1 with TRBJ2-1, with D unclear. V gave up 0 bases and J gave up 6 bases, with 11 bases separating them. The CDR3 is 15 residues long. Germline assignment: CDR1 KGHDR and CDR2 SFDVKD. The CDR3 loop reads CATSDLHARSNEQFF. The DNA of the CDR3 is TGTGCCACCAGTGATTTGCATGCTCGCAGCAATGAGCAGTTCTTC.

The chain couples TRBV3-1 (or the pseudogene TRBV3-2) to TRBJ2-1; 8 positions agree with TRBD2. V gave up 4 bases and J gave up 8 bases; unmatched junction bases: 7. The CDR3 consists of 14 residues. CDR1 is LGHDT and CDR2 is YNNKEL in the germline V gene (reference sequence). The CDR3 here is CASSRSSGIHEQFF. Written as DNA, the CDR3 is TGTGCCAGCAGCCGAAGTAGCGGGATACATGAGCAGTTCTTC.

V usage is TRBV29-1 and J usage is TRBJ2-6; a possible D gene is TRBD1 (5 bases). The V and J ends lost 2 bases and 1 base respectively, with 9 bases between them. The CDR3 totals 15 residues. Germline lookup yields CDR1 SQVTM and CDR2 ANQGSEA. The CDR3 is CSVEYGASGANVLTF. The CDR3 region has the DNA TGCAGCGTTGAATATGGGGCGTCTGGGGCCAACGTCCTGACTTTC.

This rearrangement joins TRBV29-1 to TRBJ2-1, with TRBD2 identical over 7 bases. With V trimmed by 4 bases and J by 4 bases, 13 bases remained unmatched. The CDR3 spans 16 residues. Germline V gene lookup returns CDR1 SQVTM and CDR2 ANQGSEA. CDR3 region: CSVATPGGDLYNEQFF. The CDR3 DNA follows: TGCAGCGTTGCGACACCTGGGGGGGATCTATACAATGAGCAGTTCTTC.